The present entry profiles one T cell receptor (beta chain) with its context. This entry belongs to a study of blood T cell repertoires in COVID-19. Study overall: Both acute and convalescent COVID-19 samples were obtained from the United States, Italy and Spain.

TCRdb's copy holds only in-frame clones and misses some; the assay was immunoSEQ multiplex PCR. The sample has some 350,000 clones, around 89% seen once. Categorization into cohorts depended on clinical history that participants reported. Sample: PBMCs or T cells enriched from blood (not recorded which). This receptor was identified in a man aged 18 to 35 who had recovered from COVID-19.

The CDR3 nucleotides read TGTGCCAGCAGCCGCCGAGGACAGGGAAACACTGAAGCTTTCTTT. This encodes CASSRRGQGNTEAFF. The chain is built from TRBV14 and TRBJ1-1; 8 bases are a match to TRBD1. CDR3 size: 15 residues. Trimming at V came to 4 bases and at J to 2 bases, leaving 6 bases not matched to a gene. CDR1 SGHDN and CDR2 FVKESK come from the germline V gene. Drawing the rest from reference TRBV14 and TRBJ1-1, the complete variable domain is EAGVTQFPSHSVIEKGQTVTLRCDPISGHDNLYWYRRVMGKEIKFLLHFVKESKQDESGMPNNRFLAERTGGTYSTLKVQPAELEDSGVYFCASSRRGQGNTEAFFGQGTRLTVV.